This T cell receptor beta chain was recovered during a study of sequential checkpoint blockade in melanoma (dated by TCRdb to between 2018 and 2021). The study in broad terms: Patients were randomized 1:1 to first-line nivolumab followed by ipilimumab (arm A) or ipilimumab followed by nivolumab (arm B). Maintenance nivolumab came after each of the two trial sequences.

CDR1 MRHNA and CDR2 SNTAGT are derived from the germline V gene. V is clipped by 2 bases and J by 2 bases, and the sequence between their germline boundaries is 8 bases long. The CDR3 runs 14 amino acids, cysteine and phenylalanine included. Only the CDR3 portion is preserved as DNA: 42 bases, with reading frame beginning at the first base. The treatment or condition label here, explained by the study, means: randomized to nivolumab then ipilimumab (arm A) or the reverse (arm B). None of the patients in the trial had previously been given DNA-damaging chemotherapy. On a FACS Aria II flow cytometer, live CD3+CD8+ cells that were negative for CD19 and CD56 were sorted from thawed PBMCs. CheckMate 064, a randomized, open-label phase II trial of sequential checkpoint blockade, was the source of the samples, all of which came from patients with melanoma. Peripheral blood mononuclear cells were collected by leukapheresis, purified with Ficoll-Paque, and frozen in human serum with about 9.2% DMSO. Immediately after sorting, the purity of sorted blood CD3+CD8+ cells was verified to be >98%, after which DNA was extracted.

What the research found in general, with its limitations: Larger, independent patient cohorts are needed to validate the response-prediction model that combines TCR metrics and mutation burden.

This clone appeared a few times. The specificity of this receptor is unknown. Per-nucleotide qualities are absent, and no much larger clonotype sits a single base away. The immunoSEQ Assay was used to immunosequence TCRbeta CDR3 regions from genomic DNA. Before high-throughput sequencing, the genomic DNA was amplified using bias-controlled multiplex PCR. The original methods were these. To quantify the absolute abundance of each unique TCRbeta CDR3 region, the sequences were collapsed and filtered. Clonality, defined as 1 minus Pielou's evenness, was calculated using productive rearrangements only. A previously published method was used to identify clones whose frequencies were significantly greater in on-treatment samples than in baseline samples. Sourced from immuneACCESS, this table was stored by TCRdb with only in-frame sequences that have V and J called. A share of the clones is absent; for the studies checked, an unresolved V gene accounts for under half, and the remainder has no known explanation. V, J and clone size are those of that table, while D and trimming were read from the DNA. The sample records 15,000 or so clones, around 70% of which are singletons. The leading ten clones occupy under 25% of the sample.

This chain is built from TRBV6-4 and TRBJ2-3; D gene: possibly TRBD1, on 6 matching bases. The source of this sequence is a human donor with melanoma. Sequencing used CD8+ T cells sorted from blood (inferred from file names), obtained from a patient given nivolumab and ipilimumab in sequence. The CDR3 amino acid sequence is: CASSDGGPTDTQYF. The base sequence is TGTGCCAGCAGTGACGGGGGCCCCACAGATACGCAGTATTTT.